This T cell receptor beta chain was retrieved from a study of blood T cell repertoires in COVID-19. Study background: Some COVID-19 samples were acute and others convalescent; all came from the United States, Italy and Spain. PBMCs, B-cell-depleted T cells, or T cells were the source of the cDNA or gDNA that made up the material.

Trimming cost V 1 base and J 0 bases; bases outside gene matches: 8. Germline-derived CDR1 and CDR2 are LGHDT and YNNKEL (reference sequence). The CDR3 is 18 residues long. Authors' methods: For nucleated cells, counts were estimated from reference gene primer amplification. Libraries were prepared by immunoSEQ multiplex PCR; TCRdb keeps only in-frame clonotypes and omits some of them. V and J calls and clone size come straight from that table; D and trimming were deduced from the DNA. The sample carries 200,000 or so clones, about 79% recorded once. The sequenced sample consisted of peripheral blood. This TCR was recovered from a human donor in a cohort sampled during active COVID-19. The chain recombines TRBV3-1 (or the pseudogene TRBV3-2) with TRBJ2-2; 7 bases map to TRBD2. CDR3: CASSQVFGGRANTGELFF. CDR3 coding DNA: TGTGCCAGCAGCCAAGTGTTTGGAGGGAGGGCGAACACCGGGGAGCTGTTTTTT.